These 5 T cell receptor beta chains originate from one sample sequenced in a study of blood T cell repertoires in COVID-19. Using immunoSEQ multiplex PCR, the repertoire was profiled, and TCRdb retains in-frame clones only, with some absent. The sample has hundreds of thousands of clones, more than 75% seen once. Specimen: peripheral blood. These receptors originate from a woman of 80 years or more with COVID-19, enrolled during active disease.

In this sample, this clone turned up once. The CDR3, as DNA: TGTGCCAGCTCCCCAGTCCGGGGGGTTGGGAGCAATGAGCAGTTCTTC. Translation: CASSPVRGVGSNEQFF. V is TRBV18 and J is TRBJ2-1, with 7 bases fitting TRBD2. There are 16 residues in the CDR3. Germline loops: CDR1 KGHSH, CDR2 LQKENI. Trimming removed 6 bases from V and 6 bases from J; junction bases left unmatched: 14.

This clone has only a few counts. In the same sample, other DNA sequences code for this CDR3. This chain links TRBV5-1 with TRBJ2-1; 7 nucleotides align to TRBD1. CDR3 size: 14 residues. CDR1 SGHRS and CDR2 YFSETQ come from the germline V gene. J gave up 2 bases and V 4 bases, and 3 bases lay outside the gene matches. CDR3 loop: CASSLGQTYNEQFF. For the CDR3, the DNA is TGCGCCAGCAGCCTGGGACAGACCTACAATGAGCAGTTCTTC.

J is TRBJ2-3 and V is TRBV6-2 or TRBV6-3; perhaps TRBD2 as D (6 bases). V lost 5 bases and J lost 4, with 16 bases in between. Germline-derived CDR1 and CDR2 are MNHEY and SVGEGT. The CDR3 length is 15 residues. The CDR3 bases are TGTGCCAGCAGTCAATCGGGACTTGTCTCAGATACGCAGTATTTT. Translating gives CASSQSGLVSDTQYF.

The chain uses TRBV19 and TRBJ1-5, with D unclear. Germline loops: CDR1 LNHDA, CDR2 SQIVND (reference sequence). V gave up 6 bases and J gave up 3 bases, with 12 bases separating them. There are 14 residues in the CDR3. The DNA for the CDR3 is TGTGCCAGTAGACCGTGGCAGGCCAATCAGCCCCAGCATTTT. This translates into CASRPWQANQPQHF.

This clone was counted once. J is TRBJ2-5 and V is TRBV9, with 10 nucleotides matching TRBD2. Per the germline V gene, CDR1 is SGDLS and CDR2 is YYNGEE. V shed 1 base, J shed 1 base, and the junction held 1 base outside the gene matches. This CDR3 is built from 15 residues. CDR3 bases: TGTGCCAGCAGCGTAACTAGCGGGGCCCAAGAGACCCAGTACTTC. Its protein is CASSVTSGAQETQYF.